These T cell receptor beta chains were read from a single sample in a study of regulatory T cells in long-lasting Graves disease. MiXCR, applied by TCRdb to the multiplex PCR reads, yields one record per CDR3 protein. The profile covers 700,000 or so distinct CDR3 sequences, with 25% to 35% appearing a single time and 40% to 55% taken by the ten largest. Sequencing used peripheral blood mononuclear cells (PBMCs), obtained when the disease was refractory, from a patient treated with antithyroid drugs. These receptors were collected from a female donor with Graves disease. Each CDR3 is given with its conserved first and last residue. The D gene is left open where the match is weak. Size is omitted from some rows. Given values are once, few, many or a class for expanded clones.

>.|TRBJ2-5|TRBV19|TRBD1
CASSPGTGLQETQYF
TGTGCCAGTAGTCCCGGGACAGGGTTGCAAGAGACCCAGTACTTC
>.|TRBJ1-5|TRBV20-1|TRBD1
CSASLGQGHQPQHF
TGCAGTGCTAGCCTTGGACAGGGCCATCAGCCCCAGCATTTT
>.|TRBJ1-1|TRBV6-2/TRBV6-3|.
CASSPYLGTEAFF
TGTGCCAGCAGCCCCTATCTAGGCACTGAAGCTTTCTTT
>.|TRBJ2-5|TRBV7-9|TRBD2
CASSVSSGGLKETQYF
TGTGCCAGCAGCGTTTCTAGCGGAGGCCTTAAAGAGACCCAGTACTTC
>.|TRBJ2-5|TRBV9|TRBD2
CASSVAAGGPGETQYF
TGTGCCAGCAGCGTAGCAGCGGGAGGGCCTGGCGAGACCCAGTACTTC
>.|TRBJ2-7|TRBV20-1|.
CSAGGLIGSYEQYF
TGCAGTGCTGGGGGGCTGATTGGCTCCTACGAGCAGTACTTC
>.|TRBJ1-1|TRBV13|.
CASREWGTSTEAFF
TGTGCCAGCAGGGAGTGGGGTACGAGCACTGAAGCTTTCTTT
>.|TRBJ1-2|TRBV3-1|.
CASSQGVPTQGESYTF
TGTGCCAGCAGCCAAGGTGTTCCTACGCAGGGAGAATCCTACACCTTC
>.|TRBJ1-4|TRBV28|TRBD1
CASSTPTGGGEKLFF
TGTGCCAGCAGTACCCCTACAGGGGGAGGTGAAAAACTGTTTTTT
>.|TRBJ2-3|TRBV5-1|TRBD2
CASKELAGGTDTQYF
TGCGCCAGCAAAGAATTAGCGGGAGGCACAGATACGCAGTATTTT
>.|TRBJ1-1|TRBV9|.
CASSVEGRTEAFF
TGTGCCAGCAGCGTAGAGGGGAGGACTGAAGCTTTCTTT
>.|TRBJ1-2|TRBV11-2|TRBD1
CASSLDQDRSGLYGYTF
TGTGCCAGCAGCTTAGATCAGGACAGGAGCGGGCTTTATGGCTACACCTTC
>.|TRBJ2-2|TRBV6-1|TRBD2
CAISRLAANTGELFF
TGTGCGATCTCCCGGCTAGCGGCAAACACCGGGGAGCTGTTTTTT
>once|TRBJ2-6|TRBV7-9|TRBD1
CASSPRDSPLAGANVLTF
TGTGCCAGCAGCCCCCGGGACAGTCCCTTGGCTGGGGCCAACGTCCTGACTTTC
>.|TRBJ1-5|TRBV19|TRBD1
CASSPGTGMNQPQHF
TGTGCCAGTAGTCCCGGGACAGGGATGAATCAGCCCCAGCATTTT
>few|TRBJ1-1|TRBV27|.
CASSPELNTEAFF
TGTGCCAGCAGTCCGGAGTTGAACACTGAAGCTTTCTTT
>.|TRBJ1-5|TRBV15|TRBD1
CATSRTGVRGNQPQHF
TGTGCCACCAGCAGGACAGGGGTTAGGGGCAATCAGCCCCAGCATTTT
>many|TRBJ2-2|TRBV2|TRBD2
CASGFGLAGGLNTGELFF
TGTGCCAGCGGATTTGGACTAGCGGGGGGCCTGAACACCGGGGAGCTGTTTTTT
>.|TRBJ1-1|TRBV30|.
CAWGTDAGLLF
TGTGCCTGGGGGACGGATGCTGGATTACTCTTT
>many|TRBJ1-1|TRBV12-3/TRBV12-4|.
CASSPRGTEAFF
TGTGCCAGCAGCCCTCGGGGCACTGAAGCTTTCTTT
>many|TRBJ1-1|TRBV11-2|.
CASSFGVSFEAFF
TGTGCCAGCAGCTTTGGGGTATCCTTTGAAGCTTTCTTT
>many|TRBJ2-4|TRBV12-3/TRBV12-4|TRBD1
CASRPRPDRGLNIQYF
TGTGCCAGCAGGCCCCGGCCCGACAGGGGGCTGAACATTCAGTACTTC
>.|TRBJ1-2|TRBV5-1|.
CASSPRGGGQTNYGYTF
TGCGCCAGCAGCCCCCGGGGAGGGGGGCAAACTAACTATGGCTACACCTTC
>many|TRBJ1-5|TRBV7-2|.
CASSVDSGLGSPQHF
TGTGCCAGCAGCGTCGATTCGGGCCTGGGGTCGCCCCAGCATTTT
>few|TRBJ2-2|TRBV7-7|.
CASSLEPNTGELFF
TGTGCCAGCAGCTTAGAGCCGAACACCGGGGAGCTGTTTTTT
>few|TRBJ1-1|TRBV27|TRBD1
CASSPFRGLGTEAFF
TGTGCCAGCAGCCCTTTCAGGGGGCTGGGAACTGAAGCTTTCTTT
>.|TRBJ2-2|TRBV6-1|TRBD2
CATWGGAGELFF
TGTGCCACCTGGGGGGGAGCCGGGGAGCTGTTTTTT
>.|TRBJ1-1|TRBV6-5|TRBD1
CASSYSGRGAFF
TGTGCCAGCAGTTACTCGGGCAGGGGGGCTTTCTTT
>.|TRBJ1-5|TRBV29-1|.
CSVELGGGNQPQHF
TGCAGCGTTGAATTGGGTGGGGGCAATCAGCCCCAGCATTTT
>.|TRBJ2-7|TRBV7-9|.
CASRARGAGEQYF
TGTGCCAGCAGGGCACGGGGCGCGGGGGAGCAGTACTTC
>few|TRBJ2-2|TRBV25-1|.
CASSGGGTANTGELFF
TGTGCCAGCAGCGGCGGGGGGACAGCGAACACCGGGGAGCTGTTTTTT
>many|TRBJ2-2|TRBV12-3/TRBV12-4|TRBD2
CASSFSGRASGELFF
TGTGCCAGCAGTTTTAGCGGGAGGGCCAGCGGGGAGCTGTTTTTT
>few|TRBJ2-4|TRBV20-1|TRBD1
CSARFFDREKNIQYF
TGCAGTGCTAGATTCTTCGACAGGGAAAAAAACATTCAGTACTTC
>.|TRBJ1-2|TRBV6-5|.
CASSYSLEGSFTTNYGYTF
TGTGCCAGCAGTTACTCTCTTGAGGGTTCCTTCACCACCAACTATGGCTACACCTTC
>many|TRBJ1-1|TRBV6-5|.
CASRYRAEGTEAFF
TGTGCCAGCAGGTACAGGGCAGAAGGAACTGAAGCTTTCTTT
>.|TRBJ2-7|TRBV7-3|.
CASSHSREQYF
TGTGCCAGCAGCCATTCACGAGAGCAGTACTTC
>few|TRBJ2-7|TRBV10-3|TRBD1
CATRQGASHEQYF
TGTGCCACCAGACAGGGGGCGAGCCACGAGCAGTACTTC
>many|TRBJ2-5|TRBV19|TRBD1
CASSVSGTGFQETQYF
TGTGCCAGTAGTGTCTCCGGGACAGGGTTCCAAGAGACCCAGTACTTC
>few|TRBJ2-2|TRBV27|.
CASRHLRGSTGELFF
TGTGCCAGCAGGCACCTGAGGGGTAGCACCGGGGAGCTGTTTTTT
>.|TRBJ1-5|TRBV2|.
CASRGRRPSNQPQHF
TGTGCCAGCAGAGGACGGCGACCTAGCAATCAGCCCCAGCATTTT
>few|TRBJ1-2|TRBV7-2|.
CASSLVVVSGYLEGGYTF
TGTGCCAGCAGCTTAGTGGTAGTGTCAGGATATCTCGAGGGTGGCTACACCTTC
>.|TRBJ2-7|TRBV19|TRBD1
CASKQGQAAYEQYF
TGTGCCAGTAAACAGGGACAGGCAGCCTACGAGCAGTACTTC
>many|TRBJ1-5|TRBV12-3/TRBV12-4|.
CASSSRGAGNQPQHF
TGTGCCAGCAGCTCCCGTGGGGCTGGCAATCAGCCCCAGCATTTT
>many|TRBJ1-1|TRBV11-2|TRBD1
CASSLRGGKTEAFF
TGTGCCAGCAGCTTAAGAGGGGGCAAAACTGAAGCTTTCTTT
>few|TRBJ1-5|TRBV11-2|.
CASSPGTGGDQPQHF
TGTGCCAGCAGCCCCGGAACTGGGGGCGATCAGCCCCAGCATTTT
>.|TRBJ1-6|TRBV7-6|.
CASSPDGRRSSYNSPLHF
TGTGCCAGCAGCCCAGATGGCAGAAGAAGCTCCTATAATTCACCCCTCCACTTT
>few|TRBJ1-5|TRBV10-3|.
CAISETRSNQPQHF
TGTGCCATCAGCGAGACACGTAGCAATCAGCCCCAGCATTTT
>.|TRBJ2-7|TRBV27|.
CASGPWGEQYF
TGTGCCAGCGGGCCGTGGGGGGAGCAGTACTTC